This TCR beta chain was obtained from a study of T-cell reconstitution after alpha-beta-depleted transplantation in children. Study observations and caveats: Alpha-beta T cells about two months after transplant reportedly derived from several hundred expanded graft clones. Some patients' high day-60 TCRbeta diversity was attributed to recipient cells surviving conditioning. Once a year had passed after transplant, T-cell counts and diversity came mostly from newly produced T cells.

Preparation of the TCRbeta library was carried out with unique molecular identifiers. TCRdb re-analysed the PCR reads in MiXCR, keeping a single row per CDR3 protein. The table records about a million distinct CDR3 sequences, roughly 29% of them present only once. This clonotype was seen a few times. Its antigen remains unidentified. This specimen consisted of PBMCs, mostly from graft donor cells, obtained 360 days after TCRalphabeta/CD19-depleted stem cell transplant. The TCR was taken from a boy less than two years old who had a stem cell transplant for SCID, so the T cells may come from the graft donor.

The CDR3 bases are TGCAGTGCTAGGGGACAGAGGCTCTACAATGAGCAGTTCTTC. Residues: CSARGQRLYNEQFF. The V call is TRBV20-1, the J call TRBJ2-1; 7 nucleotides match TRBD1. The ends lost 3 bases at V and 3 bases at J; junction bases unmatched: 5. CDR1 is DFQATT and CDR2 is SNEGSKA in the germline V gene (reference sequence). The CDR3 sequence is 14 residues long.